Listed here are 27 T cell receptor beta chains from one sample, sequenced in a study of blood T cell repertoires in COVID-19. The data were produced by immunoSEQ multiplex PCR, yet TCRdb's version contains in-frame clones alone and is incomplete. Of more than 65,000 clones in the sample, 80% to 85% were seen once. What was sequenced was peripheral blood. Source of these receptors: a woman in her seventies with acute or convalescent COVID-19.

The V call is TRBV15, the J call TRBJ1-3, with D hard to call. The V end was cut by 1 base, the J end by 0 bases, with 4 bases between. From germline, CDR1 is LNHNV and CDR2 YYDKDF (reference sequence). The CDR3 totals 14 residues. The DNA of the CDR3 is TGTGCCACCAGCAGAGCGAGCTCTGGAAACACCATATATTTT. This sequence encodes CATSRASSGNTIYF.

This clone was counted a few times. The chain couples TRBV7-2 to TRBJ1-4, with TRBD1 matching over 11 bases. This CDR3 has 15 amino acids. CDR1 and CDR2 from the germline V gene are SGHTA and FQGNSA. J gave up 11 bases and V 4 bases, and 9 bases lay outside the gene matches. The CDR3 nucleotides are TGTGCCAGCAGCTCACTAGGGACAGGGGGTGGGAAACTGTTTTTT. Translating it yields CASSSLGTGGGKLFF.

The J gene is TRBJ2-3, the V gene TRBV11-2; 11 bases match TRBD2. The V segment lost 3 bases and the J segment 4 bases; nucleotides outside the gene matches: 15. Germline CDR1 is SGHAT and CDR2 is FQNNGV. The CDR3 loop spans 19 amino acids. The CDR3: CASSLEPSWTSGRPDTQYF. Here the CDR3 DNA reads TGTGCCAGCAGCTTGGAGCCGTCCTGGACTAGCGGGCGTCCAGATACGCAGTATTTT.

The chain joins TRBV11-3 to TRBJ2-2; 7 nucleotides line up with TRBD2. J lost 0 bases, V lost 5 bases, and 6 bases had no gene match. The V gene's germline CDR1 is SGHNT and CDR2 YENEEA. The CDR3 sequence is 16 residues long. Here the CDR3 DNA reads TGTGCCAGCAGCCCCCGGACTAGTCCGAACACCGGGGAGCTGTTTTTT. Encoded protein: CASSPRTSPNTGELFF.

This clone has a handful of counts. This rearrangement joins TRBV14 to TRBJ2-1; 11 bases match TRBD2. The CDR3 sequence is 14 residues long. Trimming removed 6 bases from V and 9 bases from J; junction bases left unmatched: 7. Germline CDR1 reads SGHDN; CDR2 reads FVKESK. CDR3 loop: CASSPGTSGSEQFF. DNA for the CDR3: TGTGCCAGCAGTCCCGGGACTAGCGGTAGTGAGCAGTTCTTC. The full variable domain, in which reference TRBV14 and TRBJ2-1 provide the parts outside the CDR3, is EAGVTQFPSHSVIEKGQTVTLRCDPISGHDNLYWYRRVMGKEIKFLLHFVKESKQDESGMPNNRFLAERTGGTYSTLKVQPAELEDSGVYFCASSPGTSGSEQFFGPGTRLTVL.

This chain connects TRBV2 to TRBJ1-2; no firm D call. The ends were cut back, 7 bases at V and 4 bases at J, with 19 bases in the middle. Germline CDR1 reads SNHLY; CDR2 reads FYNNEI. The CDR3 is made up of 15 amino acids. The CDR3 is CASNYGLGSSYGYTF. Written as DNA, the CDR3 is TGTGCCAGCAATTACGGCTTGGGGAGCTCCTATGGCTACACCTTC.

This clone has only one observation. The CDR3 here is CSVEDLSSGNTIYF. The CDR3 nucleotides are TGCAGCGTTGAAGATCTAAGCTCTGGAAACACCATATATTTT. The genes are TRBV29-1 and TRBJ1-3; no firm D call. Germline CDR1 SQVTM, CDR2 ANQGSEA. V lost 0 bases and J 0 bases, leaving 6 bases between the germline ends. CDR3 length: 14 amino acids.

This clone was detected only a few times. CDR3 loop: CASGMGTTTGNTIYF. The CDR3 DNA is TGTGCCAGCGGCATGGGTACTACAACTGGAAACACCATATATTTT. The V call is TRBV6-5, the J call TRBJ1-3; D is uncertain. Germline values: CDR1 MNHEY, CDR2 SVGAGI. Trimming removed 8 bases at V and 2 bases at J, with 16 bases between. CDR3 length equals 15 residues.

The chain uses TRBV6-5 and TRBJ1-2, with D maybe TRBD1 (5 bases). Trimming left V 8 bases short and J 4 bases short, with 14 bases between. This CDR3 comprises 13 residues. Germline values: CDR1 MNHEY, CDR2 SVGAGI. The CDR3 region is CASGIYGAYGYTF. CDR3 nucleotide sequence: TGTGCCAGCGGGATTTATGGGGCCTATGGCTACACCTTC.

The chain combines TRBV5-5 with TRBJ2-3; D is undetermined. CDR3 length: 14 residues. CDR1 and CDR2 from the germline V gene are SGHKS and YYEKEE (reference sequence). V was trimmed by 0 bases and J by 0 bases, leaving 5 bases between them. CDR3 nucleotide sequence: TGTGCCAGCAGCTTGGACTCTAGCACAGATACGCAGTATTTT. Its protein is CASSLDSSTDTQYF. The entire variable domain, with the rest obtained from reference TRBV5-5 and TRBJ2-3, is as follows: DAGVTQSPTHLIKTRGQQVTLRCSPISGHKSVSWYQQVLGQGPQFIFQYYEKEERGRGNFPDRFSARQFPNYSSELNVNALLLGDSALYLCASSLDSSTDTQYFGPGTRLTVL.

CDR3 bases: TGTGCCAGTAGTATTCTGGGACAGGGGAGTTCACCCCTCCACTTT. Amino acid sequence: CASSILGQGSSPLHF. This rearrangement joins TRBV19 to TRBJ1-6; 10 bases align to TRBD1. J gave up 9 bases and V 3 bases, and 5 bases lay outside the gene matches. This CDR3 contains 15 residues. Germline CDR1 LNHDA, CDR2 SQIVND (reference sequence).

CDR3 sequence (DNA): TGTGCCAGCAGCTTAGGGCCTGACTCCTACGAGCAGTACTTC. Its protein is CASSLGPDSYEQYF. The chain is built from TRBV7-2 and TRBJ2-7, with D uncertain. This CDR3 spans 14 amino acids. Per germline, CDR1 SGHTA and CDR2 FQGNSA. V shed 1 base and J shed 0 bases, with 7 bases lying between them.

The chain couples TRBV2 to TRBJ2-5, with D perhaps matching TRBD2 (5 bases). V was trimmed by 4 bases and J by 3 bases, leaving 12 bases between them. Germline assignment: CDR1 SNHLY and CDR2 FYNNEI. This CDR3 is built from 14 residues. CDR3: CASSASRVEETQYF. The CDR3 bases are TGTGCCAGCAGTGCCTCGAGGGTAGAAGAGACCCAGTACTTC.

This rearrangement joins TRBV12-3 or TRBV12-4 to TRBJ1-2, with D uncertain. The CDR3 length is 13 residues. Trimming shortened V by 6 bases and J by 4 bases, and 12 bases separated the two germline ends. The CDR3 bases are TGTGCCAGCAGACCAGGAAACGCCTATGGCTACACCTTC. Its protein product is CASRPGNAYGYTF.

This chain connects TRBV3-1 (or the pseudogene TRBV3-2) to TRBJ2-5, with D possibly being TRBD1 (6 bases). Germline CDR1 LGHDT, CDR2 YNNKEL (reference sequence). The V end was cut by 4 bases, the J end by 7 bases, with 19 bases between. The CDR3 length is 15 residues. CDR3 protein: CASSRRTAPMGTQYF. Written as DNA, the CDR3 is TGTGCCAGCAGCCGGAGGACAGCCCCAATGGGGACCCAGTACTTC.

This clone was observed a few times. In DNA, the CDR3 is TGTGCCAGCAGCTCGGGACTGTTTGGAAACACCATATATTTT. As protein: CASSSGLFGNTIYF. The chain employs TRBV7-7 and TRBJ1-3; perhaps TRBD1 as D (5 bases). This CDR3 has 14 amino acids. CDR1 and CDR2 (germline): SSHAT, FNYEAQ (reference sequence). V shed 4 bases and J shed 3 bases, with 10 bases lying between them.

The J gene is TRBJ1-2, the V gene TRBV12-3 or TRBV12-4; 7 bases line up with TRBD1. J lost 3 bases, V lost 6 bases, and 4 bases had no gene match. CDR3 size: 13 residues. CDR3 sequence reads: CASSSGTDYGYTF. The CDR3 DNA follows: TGTGCCAGCAGCTCCGGGACAGACTATGGCTACACCTTC.

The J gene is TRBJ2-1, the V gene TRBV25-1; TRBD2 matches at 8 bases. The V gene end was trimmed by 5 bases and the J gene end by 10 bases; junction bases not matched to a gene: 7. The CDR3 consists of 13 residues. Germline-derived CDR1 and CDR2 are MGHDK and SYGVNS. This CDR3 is CASSRPGLEEQFF. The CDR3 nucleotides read TGTGCCAGCAGTCGCCCGGGACTAGAGGAGCAGTTCTTC. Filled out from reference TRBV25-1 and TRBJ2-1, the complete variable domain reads EADIYQTPRYLVIGTGKKITLECSQTMGHDKMYWYQQDPGMELHLIHYSYGVNSTEKGDLSSESTVSRIRTEHFPLTLESARPSHTSQYLCASSRPGLEEQFFGPGTRLTVL.

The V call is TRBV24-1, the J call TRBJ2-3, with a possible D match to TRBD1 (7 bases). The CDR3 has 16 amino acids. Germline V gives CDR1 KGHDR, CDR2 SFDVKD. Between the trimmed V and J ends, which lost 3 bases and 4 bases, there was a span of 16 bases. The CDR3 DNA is TGTGCCACCAGTGATCGGGGGACAGCCCAACCAGATACGCAGTATTTT. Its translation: CATSDRGTAQPDTQYF.

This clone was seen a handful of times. Here the CDR3 reads CASGLVRGRSEQYF. CDR3 DNA: TGTGCTAGTGGTTTGGTACGCGGGAGAAGCGAGCAGTACTTC. J is TRBJ2-7 and V is TRBV12-5; 7 positions match TRBD2. The CDR3 runs to 14 residues. Looked up from germline, CDR1 is LGHNT and CDR2 is FRNRAP. Unmatched junction bases numbered 5, after V lost 0 bases and J lost 6 bases.

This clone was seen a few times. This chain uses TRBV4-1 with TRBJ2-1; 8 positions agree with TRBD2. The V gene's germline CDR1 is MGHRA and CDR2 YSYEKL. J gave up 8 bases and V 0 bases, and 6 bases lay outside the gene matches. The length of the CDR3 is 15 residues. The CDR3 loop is CASSQDGTRGDEQFF. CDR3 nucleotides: TGCGCCAGCAGCCAAGATGGGACTAGAGGCGATGAGCAGTTCTTC.

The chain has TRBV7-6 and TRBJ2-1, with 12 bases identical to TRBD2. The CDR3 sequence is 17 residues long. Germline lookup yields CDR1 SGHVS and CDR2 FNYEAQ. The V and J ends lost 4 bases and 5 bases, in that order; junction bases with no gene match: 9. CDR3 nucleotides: TGTGCCAGCAGCTCTGGACTAGCGGGGACCCCTCACAATGAGCAGTTCTTC. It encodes CASSSGLAGTPHNEQFF. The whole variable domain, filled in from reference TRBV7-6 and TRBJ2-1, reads GAGVSQSPRYKVTKRGQDVALRCDPISGHVSLYWYRQALGQGPEFLTYFNYEAQQDKSGLPNDRFSAERPEGSISTLTIQRTEQRDSAMYRCASSSGLAGTPHNEQFFGPGTRLTVL.

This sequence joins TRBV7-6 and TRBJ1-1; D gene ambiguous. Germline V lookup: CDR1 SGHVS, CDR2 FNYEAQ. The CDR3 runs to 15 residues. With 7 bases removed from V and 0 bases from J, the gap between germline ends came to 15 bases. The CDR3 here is CASTRLQVMNTEAFF. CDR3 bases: TGTGCCAGCACAAGGTTGCAGGTAATGAACACTGAAGCTTTCTTT.

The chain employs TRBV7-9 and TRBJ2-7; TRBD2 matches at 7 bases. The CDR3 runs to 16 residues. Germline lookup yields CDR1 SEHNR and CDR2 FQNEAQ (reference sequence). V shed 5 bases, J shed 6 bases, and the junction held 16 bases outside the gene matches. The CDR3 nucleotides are TGTGCCAGCAGCCTTGCGGCTGGACTAGTTGGGGTCGAGCAGTACTTC. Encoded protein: CASSLAAGLVGVEQYF.

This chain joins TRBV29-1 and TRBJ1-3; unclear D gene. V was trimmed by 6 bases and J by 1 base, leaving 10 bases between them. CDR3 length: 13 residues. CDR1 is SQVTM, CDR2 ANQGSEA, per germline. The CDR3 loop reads CSVGGLSGNTIYF. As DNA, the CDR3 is TGCAGCGTCGGCGGACTGTCTGGAAACACCATATATTTT.

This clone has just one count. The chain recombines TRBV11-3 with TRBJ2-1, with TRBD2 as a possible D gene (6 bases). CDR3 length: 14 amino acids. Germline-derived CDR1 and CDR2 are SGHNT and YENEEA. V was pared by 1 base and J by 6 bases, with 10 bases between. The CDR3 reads CASSLVAGSNEQFF. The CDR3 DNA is TGTGCCAGCAGCTTAGTTGCGGGGAGCAATGAGCAGTTCTTC.

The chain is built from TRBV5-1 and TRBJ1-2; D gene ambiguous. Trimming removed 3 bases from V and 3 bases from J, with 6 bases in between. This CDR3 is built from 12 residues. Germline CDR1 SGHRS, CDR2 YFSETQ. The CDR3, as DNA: TGCGCCAGCAGCTCGACTGACTATGGCTACACCTTC. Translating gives CASSSTDYGYTF.